This T cell receptor (beta chain) originates from a study of blood T cell repertoires in COVID-19. Study-level information: Sources were T cells, B-cell-depleted T cells, or PBMCs; the material itself was cDNA or gDNA.

Cohort assignment relied on participant-reported clinical history. This clone was seen once. Authors' methods: Estimation of nucleated cell counts relied on the amplification of reference gene primers. Using immunoSEQ multiplex PCR, the repertoire was profiled, and TCRdb retains in-frame clones only, with some absent. That table gives V, J and clone size, and the DNA gave D and trimming. The sample carries a few hundred thousand clones, roughly 87% recorded once. CDR3 size: 18 residues. The V and J ends lost 1 base and 3 bases, in that order; junction bases with no gene match: 10. Looked up from germline, CDR1 is MDHEN and CDR2 is SYDVKM.

The sequencing sample was made of PBMCs or T cells enriched from blood (not recorded which). The sequence was obtained from a woman younger than 45 who had recovered from COVID-19. V is TRBV28 and J is TRBJ1-1; TRBD1 matches 11 bases. The CDR3 loop is CASSLLLGQGALDTEAFF. The CDR3 nucleotides read TGTGCCAGCAGTTTATTATTAGGACAGGGGGCGCTTGACACTGAAGCTTTCTTT.